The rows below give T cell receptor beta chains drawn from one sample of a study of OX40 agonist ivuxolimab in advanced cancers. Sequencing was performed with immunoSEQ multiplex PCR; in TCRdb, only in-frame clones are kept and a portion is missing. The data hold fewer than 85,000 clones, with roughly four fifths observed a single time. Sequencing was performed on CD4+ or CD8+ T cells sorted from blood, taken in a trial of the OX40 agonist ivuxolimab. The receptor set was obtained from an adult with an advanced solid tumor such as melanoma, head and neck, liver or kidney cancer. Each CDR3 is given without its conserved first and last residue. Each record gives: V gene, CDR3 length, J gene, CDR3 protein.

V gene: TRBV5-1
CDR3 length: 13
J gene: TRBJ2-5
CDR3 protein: ASTLDSPGRETQY

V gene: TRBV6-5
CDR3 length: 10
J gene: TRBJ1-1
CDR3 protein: ASRSPNTEAF

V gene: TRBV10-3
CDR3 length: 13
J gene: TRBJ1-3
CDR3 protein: AISERENSGNTIY

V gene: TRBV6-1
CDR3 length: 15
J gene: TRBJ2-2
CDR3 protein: ASSEGRTSGNTGELF

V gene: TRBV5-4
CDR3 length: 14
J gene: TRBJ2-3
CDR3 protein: ASSLKGGEGVDTQY

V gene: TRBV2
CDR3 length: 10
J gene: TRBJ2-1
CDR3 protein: ATAGAYNEQF

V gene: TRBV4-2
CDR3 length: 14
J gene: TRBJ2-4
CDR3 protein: ASSQGGKLAKNIQY

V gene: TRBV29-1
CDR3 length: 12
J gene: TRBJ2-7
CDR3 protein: SVEDKGVPYEQY

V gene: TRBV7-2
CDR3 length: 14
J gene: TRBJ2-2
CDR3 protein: ASGWAGPGRGGELF

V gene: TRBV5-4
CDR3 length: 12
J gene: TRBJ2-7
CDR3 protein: ASSLPGTRAEQY

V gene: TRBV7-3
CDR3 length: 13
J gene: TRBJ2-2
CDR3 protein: ASSPKTGVTGELF

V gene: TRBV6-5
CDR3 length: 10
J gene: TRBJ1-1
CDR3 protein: ASSDQNTEAF

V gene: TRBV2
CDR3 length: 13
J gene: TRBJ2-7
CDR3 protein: ASSDSSGIRVQQY

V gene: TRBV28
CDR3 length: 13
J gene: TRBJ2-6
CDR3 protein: ASSLGHPGANVLT

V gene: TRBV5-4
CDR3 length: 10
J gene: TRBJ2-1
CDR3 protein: ASSFSYNEQF

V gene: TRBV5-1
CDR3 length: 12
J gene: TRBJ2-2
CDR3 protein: ASHRQGYTGELF

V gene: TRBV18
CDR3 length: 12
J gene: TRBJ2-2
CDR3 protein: ASFEGQGSLELF

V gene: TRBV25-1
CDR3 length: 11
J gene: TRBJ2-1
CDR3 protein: ASRDSNTNEQF

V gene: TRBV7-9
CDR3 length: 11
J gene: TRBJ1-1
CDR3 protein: ASSGPGNTEAF

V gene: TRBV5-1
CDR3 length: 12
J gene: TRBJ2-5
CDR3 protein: ASTLTMTGETQY

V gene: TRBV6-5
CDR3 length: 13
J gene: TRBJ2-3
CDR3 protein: ASSLRGPSTDTQY

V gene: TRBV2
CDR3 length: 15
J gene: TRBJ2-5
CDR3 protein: ASSEHGGWVGQETQY

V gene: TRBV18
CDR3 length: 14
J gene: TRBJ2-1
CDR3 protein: ASSPVSGTSYNEQF

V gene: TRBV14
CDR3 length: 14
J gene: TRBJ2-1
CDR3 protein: ASSHLQSSSYNEQF

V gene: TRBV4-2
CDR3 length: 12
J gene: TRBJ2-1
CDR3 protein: ASSQDAQPNEQF

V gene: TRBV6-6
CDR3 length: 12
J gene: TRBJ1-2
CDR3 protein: ASASGSSNYGYT

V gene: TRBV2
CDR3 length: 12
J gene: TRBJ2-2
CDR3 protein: ASTRTSGTGELF

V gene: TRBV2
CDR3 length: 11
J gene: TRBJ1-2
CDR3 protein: ASSVWTIYGYT

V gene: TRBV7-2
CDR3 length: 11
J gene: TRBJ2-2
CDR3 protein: ASSRGWGGELF

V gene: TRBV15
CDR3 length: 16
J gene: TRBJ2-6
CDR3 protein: ATSRDYLANSGANVLT

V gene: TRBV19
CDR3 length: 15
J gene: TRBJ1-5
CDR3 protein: ASSIPTAGYSNQPQH

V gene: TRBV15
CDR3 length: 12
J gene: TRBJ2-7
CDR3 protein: ATSRSRVTYEQY

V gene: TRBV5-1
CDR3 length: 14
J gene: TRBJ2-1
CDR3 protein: ASSLAESSSYNEQF

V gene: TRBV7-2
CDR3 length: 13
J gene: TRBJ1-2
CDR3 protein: ASSLAPGLHYGYT

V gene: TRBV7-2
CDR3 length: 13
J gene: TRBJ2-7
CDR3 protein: ASSPAGQGPGEQY

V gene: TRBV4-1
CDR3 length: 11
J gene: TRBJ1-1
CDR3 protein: ASSQDRQAEAF

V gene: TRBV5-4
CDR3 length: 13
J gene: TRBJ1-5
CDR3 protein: ASSLGGQHNQPQH